This T cell receptor beta chain was sequenced in a study of human T cells and chemical hapten exposure. The CDR3 spans 13 residues. Trimming pared 7 bases from V and 4 bases from J, leaving 11 bases between. In this sample, this clonotype turned up a few times. It is likely a read error, because the conserved phenylalanine at the end of the CDR3 is missing. Unique molecular identifiers were affixed to discrete cDNA molecules within the library. A single record per CDR3 protein comes from TCRdb applying MiXCR to the RACE reads. Here the sample spans about 84,000 distinct CDR3 sequences, more than 9% being singletons. Time point defined: patch test 2, 6 weeks after DPC sensitization. Stated treatment: therapeutic diphenylcyclopropenone sensitization with weekly scalp DPC. Blood collection happened ahead of applying each patch test.

The specimen was whole blood, collected in connection with sensitization to the hapten diphenylcyclopropenone (DPC). The clonotype originates from a woman between 45 and 65 years old with alopecia areata. Some clones in this sample may be carry-over from other donors' samples. This chain connects TRBV12-3 or TRBV12-4 to TRBJ1-5; no firm D call. Written as DNA, the CDR3 is TGTGCCAGCAACGAAAACCAAAATCAGCCCCAGCATTTG. Amino acid sequence: CASNENQNQPQHL.